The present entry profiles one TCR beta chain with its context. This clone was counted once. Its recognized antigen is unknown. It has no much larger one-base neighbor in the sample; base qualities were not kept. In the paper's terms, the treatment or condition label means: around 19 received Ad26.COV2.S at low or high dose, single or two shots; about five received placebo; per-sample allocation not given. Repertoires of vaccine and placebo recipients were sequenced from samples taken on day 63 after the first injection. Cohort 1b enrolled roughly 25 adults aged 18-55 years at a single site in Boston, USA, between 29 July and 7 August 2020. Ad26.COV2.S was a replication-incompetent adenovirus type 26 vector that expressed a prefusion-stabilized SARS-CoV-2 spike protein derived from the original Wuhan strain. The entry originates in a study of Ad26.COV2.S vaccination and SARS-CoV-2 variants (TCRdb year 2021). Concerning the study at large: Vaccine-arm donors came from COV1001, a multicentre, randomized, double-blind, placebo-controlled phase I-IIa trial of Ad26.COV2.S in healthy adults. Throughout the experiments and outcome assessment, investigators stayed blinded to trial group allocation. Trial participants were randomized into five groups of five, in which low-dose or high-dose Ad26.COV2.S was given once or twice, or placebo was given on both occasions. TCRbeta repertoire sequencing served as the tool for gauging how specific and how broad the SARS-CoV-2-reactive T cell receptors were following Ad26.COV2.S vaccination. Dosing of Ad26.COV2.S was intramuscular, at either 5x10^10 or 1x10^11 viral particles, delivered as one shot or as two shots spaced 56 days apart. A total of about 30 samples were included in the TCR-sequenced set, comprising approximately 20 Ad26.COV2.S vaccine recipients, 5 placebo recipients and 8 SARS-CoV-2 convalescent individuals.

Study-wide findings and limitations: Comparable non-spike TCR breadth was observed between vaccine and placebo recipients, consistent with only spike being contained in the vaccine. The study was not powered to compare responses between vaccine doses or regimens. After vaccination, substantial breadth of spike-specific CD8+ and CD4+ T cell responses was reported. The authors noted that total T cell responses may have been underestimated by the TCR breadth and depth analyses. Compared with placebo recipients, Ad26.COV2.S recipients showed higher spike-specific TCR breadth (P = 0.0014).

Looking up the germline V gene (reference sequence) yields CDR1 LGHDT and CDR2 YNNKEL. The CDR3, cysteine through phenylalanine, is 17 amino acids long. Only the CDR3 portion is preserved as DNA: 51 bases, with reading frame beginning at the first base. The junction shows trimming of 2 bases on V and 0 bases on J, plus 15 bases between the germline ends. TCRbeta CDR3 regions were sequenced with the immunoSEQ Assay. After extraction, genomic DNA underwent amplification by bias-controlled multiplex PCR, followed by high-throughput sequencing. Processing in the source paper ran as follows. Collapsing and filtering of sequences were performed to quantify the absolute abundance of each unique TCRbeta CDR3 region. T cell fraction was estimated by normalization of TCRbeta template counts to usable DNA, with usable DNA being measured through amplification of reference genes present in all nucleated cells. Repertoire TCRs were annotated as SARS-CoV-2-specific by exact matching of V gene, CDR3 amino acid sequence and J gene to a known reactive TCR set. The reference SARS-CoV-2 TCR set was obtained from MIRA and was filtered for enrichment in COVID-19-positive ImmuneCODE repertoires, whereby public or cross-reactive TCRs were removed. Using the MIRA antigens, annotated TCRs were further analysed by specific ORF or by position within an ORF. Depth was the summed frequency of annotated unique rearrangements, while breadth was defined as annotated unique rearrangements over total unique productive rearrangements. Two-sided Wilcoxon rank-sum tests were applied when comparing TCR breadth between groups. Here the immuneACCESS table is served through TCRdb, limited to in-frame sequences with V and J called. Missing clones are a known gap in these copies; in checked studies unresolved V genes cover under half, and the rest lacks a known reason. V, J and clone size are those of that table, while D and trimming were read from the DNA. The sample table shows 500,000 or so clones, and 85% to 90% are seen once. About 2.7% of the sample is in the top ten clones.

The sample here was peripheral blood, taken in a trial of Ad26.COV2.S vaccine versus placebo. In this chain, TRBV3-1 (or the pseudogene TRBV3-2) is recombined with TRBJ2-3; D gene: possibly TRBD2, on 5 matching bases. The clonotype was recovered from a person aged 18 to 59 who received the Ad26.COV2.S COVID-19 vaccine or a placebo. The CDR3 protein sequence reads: CASSQRTVTTSTDTQYF. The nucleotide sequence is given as TGTGCCAGCAGCCAAAGGACTGTAACGACTAGCACAGATACGCAGTATTTT.